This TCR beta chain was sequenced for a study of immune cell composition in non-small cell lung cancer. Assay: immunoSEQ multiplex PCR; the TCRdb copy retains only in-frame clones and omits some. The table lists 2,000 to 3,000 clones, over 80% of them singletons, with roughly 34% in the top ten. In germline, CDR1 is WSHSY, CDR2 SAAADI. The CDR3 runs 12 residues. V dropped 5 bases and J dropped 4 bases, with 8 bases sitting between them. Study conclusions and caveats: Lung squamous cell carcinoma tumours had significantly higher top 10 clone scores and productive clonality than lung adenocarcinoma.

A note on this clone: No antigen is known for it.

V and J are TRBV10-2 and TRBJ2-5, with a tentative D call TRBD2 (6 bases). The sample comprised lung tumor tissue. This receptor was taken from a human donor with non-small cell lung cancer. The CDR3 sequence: CASSSGVETQYF. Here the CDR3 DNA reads TGCGCCAGCAGTTCGGGAGTAGAGACCCAGTACTTC.